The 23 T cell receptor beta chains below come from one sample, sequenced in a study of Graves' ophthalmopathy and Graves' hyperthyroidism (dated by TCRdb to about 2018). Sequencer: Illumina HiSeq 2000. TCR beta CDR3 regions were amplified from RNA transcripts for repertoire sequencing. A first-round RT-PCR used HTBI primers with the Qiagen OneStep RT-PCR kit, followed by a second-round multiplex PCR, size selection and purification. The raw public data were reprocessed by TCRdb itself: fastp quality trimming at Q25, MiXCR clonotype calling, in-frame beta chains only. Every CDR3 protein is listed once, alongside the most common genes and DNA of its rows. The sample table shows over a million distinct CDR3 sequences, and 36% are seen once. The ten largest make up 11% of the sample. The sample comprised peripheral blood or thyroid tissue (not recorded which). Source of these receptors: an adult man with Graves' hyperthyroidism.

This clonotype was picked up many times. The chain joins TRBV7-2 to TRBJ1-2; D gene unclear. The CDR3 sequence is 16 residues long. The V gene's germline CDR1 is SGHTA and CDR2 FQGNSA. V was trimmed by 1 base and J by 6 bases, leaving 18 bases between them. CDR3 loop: CASSLDVGRPANGYTF. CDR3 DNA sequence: TGTGCCAGCAGCTTAGATGTAGGGAGGCCCGCGAATGGCTACACCTTC.

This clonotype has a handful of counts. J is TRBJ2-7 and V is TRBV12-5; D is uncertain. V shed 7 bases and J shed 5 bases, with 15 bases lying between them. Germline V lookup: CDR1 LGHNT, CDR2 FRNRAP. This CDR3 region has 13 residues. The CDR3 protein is CASAQFDSDEQYF. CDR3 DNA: TGTGCTAGTGCCCAATTTGACTCGGACGAGCAGTACTTC.

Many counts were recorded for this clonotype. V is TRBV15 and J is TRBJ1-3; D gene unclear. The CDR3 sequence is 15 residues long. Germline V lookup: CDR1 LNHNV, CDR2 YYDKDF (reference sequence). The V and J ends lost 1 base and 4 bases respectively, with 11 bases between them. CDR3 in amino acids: CATSRVMGSGNTIYF. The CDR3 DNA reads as TGTGCCACCAGCAGAGTGATGGGATCGGGAAACACCATATATTTT.

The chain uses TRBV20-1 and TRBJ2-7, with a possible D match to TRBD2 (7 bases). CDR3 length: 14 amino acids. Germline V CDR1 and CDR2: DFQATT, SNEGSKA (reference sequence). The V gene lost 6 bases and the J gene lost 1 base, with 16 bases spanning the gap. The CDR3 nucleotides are TGCAGTGCCGTGGAGGGGGGGAGATCCTACGAGCAGTACTTC. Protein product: CSAVEGGRSYEQYF.

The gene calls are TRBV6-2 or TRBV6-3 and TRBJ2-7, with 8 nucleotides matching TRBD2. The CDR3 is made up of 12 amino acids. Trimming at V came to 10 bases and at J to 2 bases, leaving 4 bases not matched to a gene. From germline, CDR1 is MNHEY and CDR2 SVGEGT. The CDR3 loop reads CATKRETYEQYF. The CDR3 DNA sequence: TGTGCCACCAAGCGGGAGACCTACGAGCAGTACTTC.

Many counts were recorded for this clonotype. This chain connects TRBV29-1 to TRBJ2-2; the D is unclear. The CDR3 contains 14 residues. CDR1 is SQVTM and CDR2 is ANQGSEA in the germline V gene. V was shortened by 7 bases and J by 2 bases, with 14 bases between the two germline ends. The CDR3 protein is CSAADKPNTGELFF. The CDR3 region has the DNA TGCAGCGCTGCTGACAAACCTAACACCGGGGAGCTGTTTTTT.

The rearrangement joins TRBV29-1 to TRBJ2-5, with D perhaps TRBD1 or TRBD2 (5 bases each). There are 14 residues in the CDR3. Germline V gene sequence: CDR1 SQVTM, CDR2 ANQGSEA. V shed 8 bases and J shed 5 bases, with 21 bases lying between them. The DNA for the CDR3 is TGCAGCCAAGTTTCAGGACTGGGGCGGGAGACCCAGTACTTC. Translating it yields CSQVSGLGRETQYF.

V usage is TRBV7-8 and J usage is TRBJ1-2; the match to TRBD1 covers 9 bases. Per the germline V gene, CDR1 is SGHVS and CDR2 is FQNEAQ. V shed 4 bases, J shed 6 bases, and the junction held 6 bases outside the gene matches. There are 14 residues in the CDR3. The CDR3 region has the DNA TGTGCCAGCAGCTCCGAGGGACAGGGAAATGGCTACACCTTC. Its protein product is CASSSEGQGNGYTF.

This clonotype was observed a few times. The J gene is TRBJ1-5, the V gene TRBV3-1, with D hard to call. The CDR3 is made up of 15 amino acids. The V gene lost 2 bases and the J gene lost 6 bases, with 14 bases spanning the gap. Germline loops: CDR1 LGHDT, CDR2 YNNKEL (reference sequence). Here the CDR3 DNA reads TGTGCCAGCAGCCAAAACCTGGTGGGAGCTCAGCCCCAGCATTTT. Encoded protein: CASSQNLVGAQPQHF.

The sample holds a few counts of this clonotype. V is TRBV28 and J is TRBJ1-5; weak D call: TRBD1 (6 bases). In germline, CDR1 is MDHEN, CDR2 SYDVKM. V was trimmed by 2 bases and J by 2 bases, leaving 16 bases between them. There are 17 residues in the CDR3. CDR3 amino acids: CASSLIPRGSGNQPQHF. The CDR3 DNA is TGTGCCAGCAGTTTAATCCCCAGGGGTTCGGGCAATCAGCCCCAGCATTTT.

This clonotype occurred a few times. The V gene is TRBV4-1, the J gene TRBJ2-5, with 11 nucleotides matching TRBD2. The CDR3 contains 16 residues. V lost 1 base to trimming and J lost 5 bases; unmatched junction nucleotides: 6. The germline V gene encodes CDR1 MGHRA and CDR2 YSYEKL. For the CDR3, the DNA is TGCGCCAGCAGCCAAGGTAGCGGGAGGGCCGCGGAGACCCAGTACTTC. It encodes CASSQGSGRAAETQYF.

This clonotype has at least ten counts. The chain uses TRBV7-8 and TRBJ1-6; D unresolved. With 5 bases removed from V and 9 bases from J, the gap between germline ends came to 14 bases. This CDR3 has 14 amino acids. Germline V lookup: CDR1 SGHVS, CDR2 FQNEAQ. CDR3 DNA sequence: TGTGCCAGCAGCCAAGCTTTCGTGGGTTCACCCCTCCACTTT. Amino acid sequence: CASSQAFVGSPLHF.

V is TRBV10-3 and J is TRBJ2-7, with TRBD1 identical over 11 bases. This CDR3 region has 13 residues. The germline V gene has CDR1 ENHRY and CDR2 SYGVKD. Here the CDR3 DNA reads TGTGCAACCGGACAGGGGGCTACCTACGAGCAGTACTTC. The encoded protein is CATGQGATYEQYF.

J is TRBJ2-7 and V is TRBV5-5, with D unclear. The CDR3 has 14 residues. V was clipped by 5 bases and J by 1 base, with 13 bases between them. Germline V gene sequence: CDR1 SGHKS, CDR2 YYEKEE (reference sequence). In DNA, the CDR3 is TGTGCCAGCAGTGGTGTTAGCCGATCCTACGAGCAGTACTTC. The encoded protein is CASSGVSRSYEQYF.

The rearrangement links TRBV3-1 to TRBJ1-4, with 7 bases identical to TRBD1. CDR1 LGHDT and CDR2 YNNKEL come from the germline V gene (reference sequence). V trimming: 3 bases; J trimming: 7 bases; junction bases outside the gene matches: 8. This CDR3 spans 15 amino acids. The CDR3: CASSQGQGVVEKLFF. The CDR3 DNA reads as TGTGCCAGCAGCCAGGGGCAGGGGGTTGTTGAAAAACTGTTTTTT.

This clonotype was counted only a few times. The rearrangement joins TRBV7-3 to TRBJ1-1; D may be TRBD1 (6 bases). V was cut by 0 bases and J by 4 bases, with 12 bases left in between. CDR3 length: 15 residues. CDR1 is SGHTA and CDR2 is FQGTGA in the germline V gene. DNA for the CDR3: TGTGCCAGCAGCTTAACTTCCAGGGGTAGCACTGAAGCTTTCTTT. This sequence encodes CASSLTSRGSTEAFF.

The CDR3 loop reads CASSQLGGDLSGNTIYF. CDR3 DNA sequence: TGCGCCAGCAGCCAATTGGGAGGGGATCTCTCTGGAAACACCATATATTTT. The chain is built from TRBV4-3 and TRBJ1-3; a possible D gene is TRBD1 (5 bases). The CDR3 consists of 17 residues. V was trimmed by 2 bases and J by 0 bases, leaving 14 bases between them. CDR1 is LGHNA and CDR2 is YSLEER in the germline V gene.

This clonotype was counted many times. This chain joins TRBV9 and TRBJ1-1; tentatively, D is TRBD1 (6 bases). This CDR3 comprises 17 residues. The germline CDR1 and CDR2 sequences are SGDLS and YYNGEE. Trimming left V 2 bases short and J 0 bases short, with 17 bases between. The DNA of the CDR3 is TGTGCCAGCAGCGTGGGTCAGGGGCTGACCATGAACACTGAAGCTTTCTTT. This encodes CASSVGQGLTMNTEAFF.

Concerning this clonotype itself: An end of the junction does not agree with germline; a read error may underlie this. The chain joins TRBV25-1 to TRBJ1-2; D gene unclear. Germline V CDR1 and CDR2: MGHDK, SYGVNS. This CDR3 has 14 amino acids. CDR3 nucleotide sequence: TGTGCCTGCAGCGCCCAGGACGGAAACTATGGCTACACCTTC. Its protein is CACSAQDGNYGYTF.

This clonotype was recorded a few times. The CDR3 DNA follows: TGTGCCAGCAAGACATTGGAGGCTGGGACCGGGGAGCTGTTTTTT. Its translation is CASKTLEAGTGELFF. The chain links TRBV6-2 or TRBV6-3 to TRBJ2-2; D is possibly TRBD2 (5 bases). The CDR3 is 15 residues long. The V end was cut by 7 bases, the J end by 5 bases, with 17 bases between. The germline V gene has CDR1 MNHEY and CDR2 SVGEGT.

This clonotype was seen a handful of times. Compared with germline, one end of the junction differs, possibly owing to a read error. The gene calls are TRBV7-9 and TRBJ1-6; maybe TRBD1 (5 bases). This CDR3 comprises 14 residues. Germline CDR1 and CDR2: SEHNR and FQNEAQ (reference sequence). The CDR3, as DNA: TGTGTCAGCAGCCTAAGTGGAGGGGATTCACCCCTCCACTTT. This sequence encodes CVSSLSGGDSPLHF.

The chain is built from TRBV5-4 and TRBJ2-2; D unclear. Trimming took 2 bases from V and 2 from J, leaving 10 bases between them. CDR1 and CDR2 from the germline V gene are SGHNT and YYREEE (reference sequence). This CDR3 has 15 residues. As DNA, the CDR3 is TGTGCCAGCAGCTTTTTTCAGCCTAACACCGGGGAGCTGTTTTTT. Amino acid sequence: CASSFFQPNTGELFF.

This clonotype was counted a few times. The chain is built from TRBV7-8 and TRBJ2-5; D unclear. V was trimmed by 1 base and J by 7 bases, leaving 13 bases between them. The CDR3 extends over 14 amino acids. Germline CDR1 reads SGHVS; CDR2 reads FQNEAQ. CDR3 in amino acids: CASSLEGLPSTQYF. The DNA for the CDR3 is TGTGCCAGCAGCTTAGAAGGCCTCCCGTCGACCCAGTACTTC.